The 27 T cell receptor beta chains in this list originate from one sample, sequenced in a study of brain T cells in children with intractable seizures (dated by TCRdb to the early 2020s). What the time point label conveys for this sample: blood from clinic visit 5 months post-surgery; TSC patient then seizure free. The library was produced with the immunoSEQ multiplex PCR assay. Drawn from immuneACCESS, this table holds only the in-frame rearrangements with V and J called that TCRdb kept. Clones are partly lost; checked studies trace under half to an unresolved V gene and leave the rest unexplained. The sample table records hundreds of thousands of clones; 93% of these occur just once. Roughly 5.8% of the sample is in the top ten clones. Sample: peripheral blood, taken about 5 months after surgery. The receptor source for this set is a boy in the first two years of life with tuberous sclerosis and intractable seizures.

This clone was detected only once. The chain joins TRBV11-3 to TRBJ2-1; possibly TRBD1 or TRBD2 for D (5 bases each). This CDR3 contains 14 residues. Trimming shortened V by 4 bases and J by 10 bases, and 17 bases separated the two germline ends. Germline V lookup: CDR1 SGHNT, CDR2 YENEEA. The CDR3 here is CASSSRDQSWEQFF. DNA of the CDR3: TGTGCCAGCAGCTCCCGGGACCAATCTTGGGAGCAGTTCTTC. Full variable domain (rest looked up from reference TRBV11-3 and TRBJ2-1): EAGVVQSPRYKIIEKKQPVAFWCNPISGHNTLYWYLQNLGQGPELLIRYENEEAVDDSQLPKDRFSAERLKGVDSTLKIQPAELGDSAVYLCASSSRDQSWEQFFGPGTRLTVL.

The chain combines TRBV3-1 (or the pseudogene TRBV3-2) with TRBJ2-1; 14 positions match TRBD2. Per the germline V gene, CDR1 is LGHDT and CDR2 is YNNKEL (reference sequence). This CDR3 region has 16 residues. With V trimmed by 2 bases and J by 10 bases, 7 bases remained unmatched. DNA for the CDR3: TGTGCCAGCAGCCAAAGCTCGGGACTAGCGGGAGTGGAGCAGTTCTTC. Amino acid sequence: CASSQSSGLAGVEQFF.

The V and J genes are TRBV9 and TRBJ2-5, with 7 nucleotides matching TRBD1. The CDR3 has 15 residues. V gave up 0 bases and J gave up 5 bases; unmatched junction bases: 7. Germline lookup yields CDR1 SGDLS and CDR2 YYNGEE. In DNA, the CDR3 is TGTGCCAGCAGCGTAGACCCCACAGGGGACGAGACCCAGTACTTC. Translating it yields CASSVDPTGDETQYF. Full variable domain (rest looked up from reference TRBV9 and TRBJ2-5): DSGVTQTPKHLITATGQRVTLRCSPRSGDLSVYWYQQSLDQGLQFLIQYYNGEERAKGNILERFSAQQFPDLHSELNLSSLELGDSALYFCASSVDPTGDETQYFGPGTRLLVL.

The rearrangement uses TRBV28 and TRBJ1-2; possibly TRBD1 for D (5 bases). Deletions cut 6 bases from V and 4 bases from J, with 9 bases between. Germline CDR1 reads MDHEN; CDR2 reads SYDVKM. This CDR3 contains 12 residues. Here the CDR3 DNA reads TGTGCCAGCAGCCAAGACAGCTATGGCTACACCTTC. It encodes CASSQDSYGYTF.

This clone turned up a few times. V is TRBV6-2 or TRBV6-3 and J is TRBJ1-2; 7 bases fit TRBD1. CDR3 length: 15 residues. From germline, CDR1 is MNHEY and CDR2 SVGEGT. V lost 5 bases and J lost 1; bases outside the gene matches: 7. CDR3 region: CASSPDRNVNYGYTF. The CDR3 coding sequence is TGTGCCAGCAGTCCGGACAGGAACGTTAACTATGGCTACACCTTC.

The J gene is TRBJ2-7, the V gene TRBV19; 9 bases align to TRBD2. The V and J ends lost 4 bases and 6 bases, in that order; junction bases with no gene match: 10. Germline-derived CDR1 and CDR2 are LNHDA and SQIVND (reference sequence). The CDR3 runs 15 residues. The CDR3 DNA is TGTGCCAGTAGTAGCTGGGGGACTAGCCGTCTCGAGCAGTACTTC. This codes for CASSSWGTSRLEQYF. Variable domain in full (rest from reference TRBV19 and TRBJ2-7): DGGITQSPKYLFRKEGQNVTLSCEQNLNHDAMYWYRQDPGQGLRLIYYSQIVNDFQKGDIAEGYSVSREKKESFPLTVTSAQKNPTAFYLCASSSWGTSRLEQYFGPGTRLTVT.

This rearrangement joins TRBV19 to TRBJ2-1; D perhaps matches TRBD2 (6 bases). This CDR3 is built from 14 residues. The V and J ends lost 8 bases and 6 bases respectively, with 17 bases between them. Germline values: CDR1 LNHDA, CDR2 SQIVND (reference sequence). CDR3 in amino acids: CASVVRGGSNEQFF. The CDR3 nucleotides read TGTGCCAGTGTTGTGAGGGGAGGTAGCAATGAGCAGTTCTTC.

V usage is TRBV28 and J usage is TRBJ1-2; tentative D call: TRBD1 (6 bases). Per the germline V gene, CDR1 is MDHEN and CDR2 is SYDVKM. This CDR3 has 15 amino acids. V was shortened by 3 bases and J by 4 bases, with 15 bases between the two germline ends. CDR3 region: CASSLGGAGSYGYTF. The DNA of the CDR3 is TGTGCCAGCAGTTTGGGGGGGGCGGGGAGCTATGGCTACACCTTC.

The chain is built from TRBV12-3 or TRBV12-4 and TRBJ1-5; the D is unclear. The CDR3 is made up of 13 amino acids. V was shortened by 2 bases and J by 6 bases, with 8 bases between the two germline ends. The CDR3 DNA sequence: TGTGCCAGCAGTTTAAAGGGAGGTCAGCCCCAGCATTTT. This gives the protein CASSLKGGQPQHF.

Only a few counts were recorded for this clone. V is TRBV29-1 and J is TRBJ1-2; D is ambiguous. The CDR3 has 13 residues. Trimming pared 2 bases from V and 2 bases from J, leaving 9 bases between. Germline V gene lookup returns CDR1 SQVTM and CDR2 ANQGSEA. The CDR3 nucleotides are TGCAGCGTTGAACGGGGTGGGAACTATGGCTACACCTTC. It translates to CSVERGGNYGYTF.

The CDR3 reads CAISYGQGSDTQYF. Written as DNA, the CDR3 is TGTGCCATCAGTTACGGACAGGGCTCGGATACGCAGTATTTT. This chain uses TRBV10-3 with TRBJ2-3; 8 nucleotides line up with TRBD1. This CDR3 region has 14 residues. Germline CDR1 ENHRY, CDR2 SYGVKD. The trim removed 5 bases at V and 6 bases at J, leaving 7 bases unmatched.

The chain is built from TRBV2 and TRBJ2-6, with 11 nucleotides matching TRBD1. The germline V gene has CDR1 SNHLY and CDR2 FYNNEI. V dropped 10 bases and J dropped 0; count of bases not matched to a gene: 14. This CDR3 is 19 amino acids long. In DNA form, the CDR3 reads TGTGCCACCTCGGGGACAGGGGGGAACTTTATCTCTGGGGCCAACGTCCTGACTTTC. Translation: CATSGTGGNFISGANVLTF.

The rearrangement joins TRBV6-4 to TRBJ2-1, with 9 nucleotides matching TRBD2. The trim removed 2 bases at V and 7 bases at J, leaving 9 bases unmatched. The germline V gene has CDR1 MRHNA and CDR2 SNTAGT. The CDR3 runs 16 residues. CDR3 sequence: CASSDVQRGARNEQFF. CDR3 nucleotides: TGTGCCAGCAGTGACGTCCAGCGGGGGGCGAGGAATGAGCAGTTCTTC.

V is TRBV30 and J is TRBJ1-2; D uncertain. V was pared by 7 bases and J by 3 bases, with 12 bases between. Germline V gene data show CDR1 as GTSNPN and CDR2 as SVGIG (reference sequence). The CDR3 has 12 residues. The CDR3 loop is CASFIGDYGYTF. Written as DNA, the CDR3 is TGTGCCTCCTTTATTGGGGACTATGGCTACACCTTC.

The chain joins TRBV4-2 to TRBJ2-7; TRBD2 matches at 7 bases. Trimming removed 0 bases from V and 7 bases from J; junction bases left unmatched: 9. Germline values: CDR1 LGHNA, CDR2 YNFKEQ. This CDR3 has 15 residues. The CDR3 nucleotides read TGTGCCAGCAGCCAAGAAGCTAGCGGTGTGAGGGAGCAGTACTTC. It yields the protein CASSQEASGVREQYF.

The CDR3 sequence is CAWSVRRVNYGYTF. The CDR3 region has the DNA TGTGCCTGGAGTGTACGCCGAGTCAACTATGGCTACACCTTC. The rearrangement joins TRBV30 to TRBJ1-2, with D uncertain. The CDR3 covers 14 residues. Trimming pared 0 bases from V and 2 bases from J, leaving 10 bases between. Germline lookup yields CDR1 GTSNPN and CDR2 SVGIG (reference sequence).

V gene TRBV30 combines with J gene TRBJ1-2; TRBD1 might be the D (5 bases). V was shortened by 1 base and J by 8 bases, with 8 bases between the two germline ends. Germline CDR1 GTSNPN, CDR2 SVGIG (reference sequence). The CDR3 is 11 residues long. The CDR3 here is CAWSDEGGYTF. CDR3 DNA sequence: TGTGCCTGGAGTGACGAGGGGGGCTACACCTTC.

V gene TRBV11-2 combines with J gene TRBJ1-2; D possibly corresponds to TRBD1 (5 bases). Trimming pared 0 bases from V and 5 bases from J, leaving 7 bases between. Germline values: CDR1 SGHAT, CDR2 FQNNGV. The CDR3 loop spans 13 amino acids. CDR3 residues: CASSLERGYGYTF. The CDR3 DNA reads TGTGCCAGCAGCTTAGAAAGGGGTTATGGCTACACCTTC.

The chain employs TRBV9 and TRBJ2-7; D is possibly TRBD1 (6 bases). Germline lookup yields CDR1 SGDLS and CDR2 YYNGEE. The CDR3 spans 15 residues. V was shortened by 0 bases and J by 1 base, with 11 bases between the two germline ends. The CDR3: CASSVGTGLSYEQYF. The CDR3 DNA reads TGTGCCAGCAGCGTAGGAACAGGGCTGTCCTACGAGCAGTACTTC.

In DNA form, the CDR3 reads TGTGCCAGCAGCAAAGTAGGGACCGAGGAAGACGAAGCTTTCTTT. This codes for CASSKVGTEEDEAFF. The chain couples TRBV21-1 to TRBJ1-1. TRBV21-1 constitutes a pseudogene. The CDR3 is made up of 15 amino acids.

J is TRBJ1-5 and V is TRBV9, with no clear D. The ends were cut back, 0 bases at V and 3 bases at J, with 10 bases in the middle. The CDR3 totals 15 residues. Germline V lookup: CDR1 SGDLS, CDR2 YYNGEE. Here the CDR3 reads CASSVDVPFNQPQHF. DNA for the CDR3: TGTGCCAGCAGCGTAGATGTGCCCTTCAATCAGCCCCAGCATTTT. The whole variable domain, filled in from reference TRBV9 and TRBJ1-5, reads DSGVTQTPKHLITATGQRVTLRCSPRSGDLSVYWYQQSLDQGLQFLIQYYNGEERAKGNILERFSAQQFPDLHSELNLSSLELGDSALYFCASSVDVPFNQPQHFGDGTRLSIL.

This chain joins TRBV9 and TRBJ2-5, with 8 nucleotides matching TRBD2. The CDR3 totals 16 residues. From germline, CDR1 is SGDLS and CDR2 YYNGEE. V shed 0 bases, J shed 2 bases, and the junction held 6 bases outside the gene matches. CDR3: CASSVDGSGVQETQYF. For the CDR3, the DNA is TGTGCCAGCAGCGTAGACGGTAGCGGGGTTCAAGAGACCCAGTACTTC.

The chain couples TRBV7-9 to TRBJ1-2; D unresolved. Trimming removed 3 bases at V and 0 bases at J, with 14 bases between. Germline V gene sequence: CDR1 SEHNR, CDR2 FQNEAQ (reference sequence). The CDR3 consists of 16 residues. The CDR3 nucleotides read TGTGCCAGCAGCTTCGGCACCCGAAGCGCTAACTATGGCTACACCTTC. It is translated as CASSFGTRSANYGYTF.

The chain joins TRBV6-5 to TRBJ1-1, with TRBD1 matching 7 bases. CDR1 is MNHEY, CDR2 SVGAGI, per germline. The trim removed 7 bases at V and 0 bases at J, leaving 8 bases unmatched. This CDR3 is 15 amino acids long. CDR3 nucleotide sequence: TGTGCCAGCATCACCCCGGGACAGATGAACACTGAAGCTTTCTTT. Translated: CASITPGQMNTEAFF.

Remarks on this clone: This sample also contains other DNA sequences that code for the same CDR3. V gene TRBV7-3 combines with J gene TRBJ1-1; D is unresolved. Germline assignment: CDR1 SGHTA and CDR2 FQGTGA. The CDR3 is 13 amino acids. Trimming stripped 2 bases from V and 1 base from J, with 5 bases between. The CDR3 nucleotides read TGTGCCAGCAGCTTACAAGCGAACACTGAAGCTTTCTTT. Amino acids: CASSLQANTEAFF.

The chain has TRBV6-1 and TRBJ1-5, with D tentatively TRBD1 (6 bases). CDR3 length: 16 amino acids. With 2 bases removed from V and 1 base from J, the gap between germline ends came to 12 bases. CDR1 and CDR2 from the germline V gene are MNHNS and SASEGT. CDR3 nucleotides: TGTGCCAGCAGTGAACAGGGGCAAAGGAGCAATCAGCCCCAGCATTTT. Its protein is CASSEQGQRSNQPQHF.

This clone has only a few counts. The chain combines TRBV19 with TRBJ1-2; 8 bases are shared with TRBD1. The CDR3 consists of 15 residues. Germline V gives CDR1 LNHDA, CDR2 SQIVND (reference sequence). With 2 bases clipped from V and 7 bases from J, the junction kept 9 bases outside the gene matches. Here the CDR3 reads CASSIRGGTGGGYTF. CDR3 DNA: TGTGCCAGTAGTATACGAGGGGGGACAGGCGGTGGCTACACCTTC.